This TCR beta chain originates from a study of a mutant IDH1 vaccine in newly diagnosed glioma. Looking at the study overall: Among treated patients, roughly 60% were male and around 40% female, and mean age was about 41 years. Before enrollment, the patients had been treated with radiotherapy alone, temozolomide alone, or both together. Most of them had received both.

The time point: baseline, week 1 (first vaccination visit). Treatment denoted: pre-vaccination baseline after standard-of-care therapy. New WHO grade 3 or 4 astrocytomas that were IDH1-mutant and ATRX-lost occurred in the donors. Assay: immunoSEQ multiplex PCR; the TCRdb copy retains only in-frame clones and omits some. The sample has around 16,000 clones, nearly 97% seen once; the top ten hold roughly 3.7%. This CDR3 is built from 11 residues. Looked up from germline, CDR1 is DFQATT and CDR2 is SNEGSKA (reference sequence). The V gene lost 2 bases and the J gene lost 4 bases, with 3 bases spanning the gap.

This TCR came from a young woman with glioma. Some clones in this sample may be carry-over from other donors' samples. The chain is built from TRBV20-1 and TRBJ1-3; D remains ambiguous. The source material was peripheral blood mononuclear cells (PBMCs), sampled from a glioma patient treated with radiotherapy, temozolomide or both. The CDR3 reads CSARQGNTIYF. In DNA, the CDR3 is TGCAGTGCTAGACAGGGAAACACCATATATTTT.